These 25 T cell receptor beta chains were all obtained from the same sample, sequenced in a study of shared clonotypes between healthy human individuals. Only in-frame clones appear in the TCRdb table, and some are missing; sequencing was by immunoSEQ multiplex PCR. Of 2,500,000 or so clones in the sample, just under 95% were seen once. Sequencing was performed on naive CD4+ T cells from PBMCs. The subset denotes: CD45RA+ positively selected. All receptors come from a man between 18 and 29 years old in good health. Some clones in this sample may be carry-over from other donors' samples.

The chain uses TRBV15 and TRBJ2-3; no reliable D call. V gave up 0 bases and J gave up 2 bases, with 15 bases separating them. The CDR3 covers 17 residues. The germline CDR1 and CDR2 sequences are LNHNV and YYDKDF (reference sequence). Here the CDR3 DNA reads TGTGCCACCAGCAGAGATTTGTCGGCTAGGTTCACAGATACGCAGTATTTT. Its translation is CATSRDLSARFTDTQYF.

To note about this clone: The same CDR3 can be traced to other DNA sequences in this sample. This chain links TRBV7-2 with TRBJ2-6, with D maybe TRBD1 (5 bases). Germline-derived CDR1 and CDR2 are SGHTA and FQGNSA. V was trimmed by 5 bases and J by 1 base, leaving 9 bases between them. The length of the CDR3 is 15 residues. CDR3 DNA: TGTGCCAGCAGCCTAGGGGTGTCTGGGGCCAACGTCCTGACTTTC. This codes for CASSLGVSGANVLTF.

This clone was observed once. The chain couples TRBV6-5 to TRBJ1-2; perhaps TRBD1 as D (6 bases). The CDR3 runs 11 residues. With 5 bases removed from V and 8 bases from J, the gap between germline ends came to 9 bases. CDR1 and CDR2 (germline): MNHEY, SVGAGI. CDR3: CASSPGGGYTF. The CDR3 DNA reads TGTGCCAGCAGTCCCGGGGGCGGCTACACCTTC.

V usage is TRBV30 and J usage is TRBJ1-1; a weak D match, TRBD1 (6 bases). Germline V gene sequence: CDR1 GTSNPN, CDR2 SVGIG (reference sequence). V shed 2 bases and J shed 3 bases, with 10 bases lying between them. This CDR3 contains 13 residues. The CDR3 DNA sequence: TGTGCCTGGAGTCGGACAGAAGACACTGAAGCTTTCTTT. Encoded protein: CAWSRTEDTEAFF.

The chain combines TRBV7-9 with TRBJ2-3; D is possibly TRBD2 (5 bases). V was clipped by 11 bases and J by 4 bases, with 16 bases between them. CDR3 length: 13 amino acids. Germline V CDR1 and CDR2: SEHNR, FQNEAQ (reference sequence). CDR3 coding DNA: TGTGCCGTGGGTGGGAGTTTCGCAGATACGCAGTATTTT. This sequence encodes CAVGGSFADTQYF.

The V and J genes are TRBV28 and TRBJ2-5; TRBD1 matches at 10 bases. Trimming at V came to 4 bases and at J to 7 bases, leaving 9 bases not matched to a gene. The V gene's germline CDR1 is MDHEN and CDR2 SYDVKM. This CDR3 contains 15 residues. CDR3 amino acids: CASSSPDRGRGTQYF. CDR3 nucleotides: TGTGCCAGCAGTTCTCCAGACAGGGGGCGCGGGACCCAGTACTTC.

Of note for this clone: The same CDR3 also results from other DNA sequences found in this sample. The chain couples TRBV11-2 to TRBJ2-5; D is undetermined. Germline lookup yields CDR1 SGHAT and CDR2 FQNNGV. Trimming removed 2 bases at V and 2 bases at J, with 9 bases between. This CDR3 comprises 14 residues. The CDR3 reads CASSLLRSQETQYF. As DNA, the CDR3 is TGTGCCAGCAGCTTACTTAGGTCTCAAGAGACCCAGTACTTC.

The chain carries TRBV6-6 and TRBJ2-7; 8 nucleotides align to TRBD1. CDR1 and CDR2 (germline): MNHNY, SVGAGI (reference sequence). Germline trimming cut 6 bases from V and 4 bases from J; bases unmatched to any gene: 8. CDR3 length: 14 residues. The CDR3 DNA follows: TGTGCCAGCAGACACGGACAGGGATTATACGAGCAGTACTTC. Translated: CASRHGQGLYEQYF.

This chain joins TRBV5-1 and TRBJ1-6; a weak D match, TRBD1 (6 bases). Trimming removed 0 bases from V and 10 bases from J, with 11 bases in between. This CDR3 has 14 amino acids. CDR1 and CDR2 (germline): SGHRS, YFSETQ. The CDR3 nucleotides read TGCGCCAGCAGCTTGGAGGCAGGGGACTCACCCCTCCACTTT. Its protein is CASSLEAGDSPLHF. Drawing the rest from reference TRBV5-1 and TRBJ1-6, the complete variable domain is KAGVTQTPRYLIKTRGQQVTLSCSPISGHRSVSWYQQTPGQGLQFLFEYFSETQRNKGNFPGRFSGRQFSNSRSEMNVSTLELGDSALYLCASSLEAGDSPLHFGNGTRLTVT.

The V and J genes are TRBV4-2 and TRBJ2-3, with 13 bases fitting TRBD2. Germline V gene data show CDR1 as LGHNA and CDR2 as YNFKEQ. After removal of 4 bases from V and 2 bases from J, the junction contained 3 bases not matched to a gene. The CDR3 is 16 amino acids. The CDR3 DNA reads as TGTGCCAGCAGCCGAGGACTAGCGGGGGACACAGATACGCAGTATTTT. Protein product: CASSRGLAGDTDTQYF.

The chain recombines TRBV14 with TRBJ2-1; D is uncertain. The CDR3 loop spans 11 amino acids. Germline V lookup: CDR1 SGHDN, CDR2 FVKESK. V gave up 3 bases and J gave up 10 bases, with 7 bases separating them. The CDR3 bases are TGTGCCAGCAGCCAGCTGACGGAGCAGTTCTTC. It encodes CASSQLTEQFF.

The CDR3 sequence: CASTWGLNTGELFF. CDR3 nucleotide sequence: TGTGCCAGCACCTGGGGACTAAACACCGGGGAGCTGTTTTTT. The chain links TRBV25-1 to TRBJ2-2, with 7 bases that match TRBD2. This CDR3 region has 14 residues. The germline CDR1 and CDR2 sequences are MGHDK and SYGVNS. V was clipped by 7 bases and J by 2 bases; unmatched bases: 4.

Here the CDR3 reads CASWSTSLGSPLHF. CDR3 DNA: TGTGCCAGCTGGTCGACATCTTTGGGGTCACCCCTCCACTTT. The chain is built from TRBV2 and TRBJ1-6; no firm D call. Germline CDR1 and CDR2: SNHLY and FYNNEI. This CDR3 region has 14 residues. Between the trimmed V and J ends, which lost 8 bases and 10 bases, there was a span of 18 bases.

This chain connects TRBV7-2 to TRBJ2-3, with 13 bases matching TRBD2. V lost 5 bases to trimming and J lost 5 bases; unmatched junction nucleotides: 7. CDR3 length equals 16 residues. Per germline, CDR1 SGHTA and CDR2 FQGNSA. The CDR3 bases are TGTGCCAGCAGCGAGGAGACTAGCGGGAGGAAAGATACGCAGTATTTT. Its protein is CASSEETSGRKDTQYF.

Comment on this clone: In the same sample, other DNA sequences code for this CDR3. The chain combines TRBV7-9 with TRBJ2-3; D not resolved. This CDR3 is built from 11 residues. Germline CDR1 reads SEHNR; CDR2 reads FQNEAQ (reference sequence). Trimming removed 5 bases from V and 5 bases from J, with 5 bases in between. The CDR3 spells CASSPQDTQYF. DNA for the CDR3: TGTGCCAGCAGCCCGCAAGATACGCAGTATTTT. The whole variable domain, remainder taken from reference TRBV7-9 and TRBJ2-3, is DTGVSQNPRHKITKRGQNVTFRCDPISEHNRLYWYRQTLGQGPEFLTYFQNEAQLEKSRLLSDRFSAERPKGSFSTLEIQRTEQGDSAMYLCASSPQDTQYFGPGTRLTVL.

This rearrangement joins TRBV4-3 to TRBJ2-3, with D perhaps matching TRBD1 (5 bases). The CDR3 is 16 residues long. Germline lookup yields CDR1 LGHNA and CDR2 YSLEER. V was clipped by 0 bases and J by 4 bases, with 14 bases between them. CDR3 region: CASSQENALGPDTQYF. CDR3 coding DNA: TGCGCCAGCAGCCAAGAGAATGCGTTGGGGCCAGATACGCAGTATTTT.

As to this clone: This same CDR3 is encoded by further DNA sequences in the sample. V and J are TRBV30 and TRBJ1-2, with D unclear. This CDR3 contains 11 residues. Germline V gives CDR1 GTSNPN, CDR2 SVGIG (reference sequence). The V and J ends lost 2 bases and 6 bases respectively, with 7 bases between them. Written as DNA, the CDR3 is TGTGCCTGGAGTCGTGGGGATGGCTACACCTTC. It specifies CAWSRGDGYTF. The complete variable domain, with remaining parts taken from reference TRBV30 and TRBJ1-2, reads SQTIHQWPATLVQPVGSPLSLECTVEGTSNPNLYWYRQAAGRGLQLLFYSVGIGQISSEVPQNLSASRPQDRQFILSSKKLLLSDSGFYLCAWSRGDGYTFGSGTRLTVV.

V usage is TRBV19 and J usage is TRBJ1-1, with D tentatively TRBD1 (6 bases). V was shortened by 5 bases and J by 1 base, with 14 bases between the two germline ends. The CDR3 runs to 15 residues. The germline V gene encodes CDR1 LNHDA and CDR2 SQIVND (reference sequence). The CDR3 reads CASSSRQATNTEAFF. The CDR3 DNA reads TGTGCCAGTAGTTCCCGACAGGCCACGAACACTGAAGCTTTCTTT. Combining the CDR3 with reference TRBV19 and TRBJ1-1 gives the whole variable domain DGGITQSPKYLFRKEGQNVTLSCEQNLNHDAMYWYRQDPGQGLRLIYYSQIVNDFQKGDIAEGYSVSREKKESFPLTVTSAQKNPTAFYLCASSSRQATNTEAFFGQGTRLTVV.

Details on this clone: Other DNA sequences in the sample encode the same CDR3. V is TRBV5-4 and J is TRBJ2-1, with D hard to call. Germline lookup yields CDR1 SGHNT and CDR2 YYREEE (reference sequence). CDR3 length: 14 amino acids. The germline V and J ends were trimmed by 1 base and 0 bases, with 5 bases remaining between them. The CDR3 loop is CASSLTASYNEQFF. CDR3 coding DNA: TGTGCCAGCAGCTTGACAGCCTCCTACAATGAGCAGTTCTTC. The variable domain in full, completed from reference TRBV5-4 and TRBJ2-1, reads ETGVTQSPTHLIKTRGQQVTLRCSSQSGHNTVSWYQQALGQGPQFIFQYYREEENGRGNFPPRFSGLQFPNYSSELNVNALELDDSALYLCASSLTASYNEQFFGPGTRLTVL.

The J gene is TRBJ2-3, the V gene TRBV29-1; a weak D match, TRBD2 (6 bases). This CDR3 comprises 17 residues. The germline V gene has CDR1 SQVTM and CDR2 ANQGSEA. The ends were cut back, 4 bases at V and 0 bases at J, with 20 bases in the middle. Here the CDR3 reads CSVVPRSWRASTDTQYF. The CDR3 coding sequence is TGCAGCGTTGTCCCTCGGAGTTGGAGGGCTAGCACAGATACGCAGTATTTT.

This sequence joins TRBV7-3 and TRBJ2-1; 13 nucleotides line up with TRBD2. Germline CDR1 reads SGHTA; CDR2 reads FQGTGA. The CDR3 sequence is 17 residues long. V was pared by 4 bases and J by 3 bases, with 6 bases of the junction left unmatched. CDR3 sequence reads: CASSSQRTSGSYNEQFF. CDR3 sequence (DNA): TGTGCCAGCAGCTCACAACGGACTAGCGGGAGCTACAATGAGCAGTTCTTC.

This clone turned up a few times. The chain is built from TRBV29-1 and TRBJ1-1, with TRBD1 matching over 9 bases. Trimming removed 4 bases from V and 3 bases from J; junction bases left unmatched: 6. The germline V gene has CDR1 SQVTM and CDR2 ANQGSEA. CDR3 length equals 14 residues. In nucleotides, the CDR3 is TGCAGCGTTGTTGGTGGGACAGGGCACACTGAAGCTTTCTTT. Residues: CSVVGGTGHTEAFF.

This clone was observed a single time. CDR3 sequence: CAWSLALKNTGELFF. The DNA of the CDR3 is TGTGCCTGGAGTTTGGCGCTGAAAAACACCGGGGAGCTGTTTTTT. The chain combines TRBV30 with TRBJ2-2; D gene unclear. The germline V gene encodes CDR1 GTSNPN and CDR2 SVGIG (reference sequence). The ends were cut back, 2 bases at V and 2 bases at J, with 12 bases in the middle. The CDR3 runs to 15 residues.

The rearrangement joins TRBV18 to TRBJ1-1; D is possibly TRBD1 (5 bases). Trimming took off 4 bases at V and 4 bases at J, with 13 bases between the two ends. Germline CDR1 is KGHSH and CDR2 is LQKENI. The length of the CDR3 is 14 residues. The CDR3 DNA reads as TGTGCCAGCTCACTCGCCGACAGCCCCACTGAAGCTTTCTTT. Its translation is CASSLADSPTEAFF.

The CDR3 DNA is TGTGCCAGCAGTGAGCTTTTAACGAGCGGACACAATGAGCAGTTCTTC. Its translation: CASSELLTSGHNEQFF. The chain couples TRBV6-1 to TRBJ2-1; possible D gene TRBD2, 5 bases. The CDR3 totals 16 residues. V lost 3 bases, J lost 5 bases, and 17 bases lay in between. CDR1 and CDR2 (germline): MNHNS, SASEGT.